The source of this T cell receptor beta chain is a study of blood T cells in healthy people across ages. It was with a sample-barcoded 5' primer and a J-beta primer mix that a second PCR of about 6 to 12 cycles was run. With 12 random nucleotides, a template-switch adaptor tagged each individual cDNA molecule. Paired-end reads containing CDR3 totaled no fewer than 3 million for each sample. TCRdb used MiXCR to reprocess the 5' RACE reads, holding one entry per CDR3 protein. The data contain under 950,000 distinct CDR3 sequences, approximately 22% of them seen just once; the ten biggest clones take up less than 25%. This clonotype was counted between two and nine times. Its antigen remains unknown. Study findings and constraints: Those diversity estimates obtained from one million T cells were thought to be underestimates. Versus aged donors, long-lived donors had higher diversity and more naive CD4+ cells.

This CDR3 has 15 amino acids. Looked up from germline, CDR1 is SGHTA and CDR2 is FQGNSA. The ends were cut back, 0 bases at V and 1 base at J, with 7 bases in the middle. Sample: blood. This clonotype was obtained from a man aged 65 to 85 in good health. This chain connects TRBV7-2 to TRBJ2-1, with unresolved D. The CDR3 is CASSLAVLSYNEQFF. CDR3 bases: TGTGCCAGCAGCTTAGCGGTGTTATCCTACAATGAGCAGTTCTTC. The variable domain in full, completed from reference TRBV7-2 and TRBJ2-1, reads GAGVSQSPSNKVTEKGKDVELRCDPISGHTALYWYRQSLGQGLEFLIYFQGNSAPDKSGLPSDRFSAERTGGSVSTLTIQRTQQEDSAVYLCASSLAVLSYNEQFFGPGTRLTVL.